This T cell receptor beta chain was captured in a study of spatial heterogeneity in lung cancer. Overall study context: An average of more than ten raw reads was observed per unique TCR and UMI combination.

From the 5' RACE reads, TCRdb called clonotypes with MiXCR, one entry per CDR3 protein. The sample lists tens of thousands of distinct CDR3 sequences; roughly 13% were seen once. Indicated time point: sample taken at primary tumor resection. This clonotype was observed many times. The CDR3 consists of 14 residues. The germline CDR1 and CDR2 sequences are MDHEN and SYDVKM. Germline trimming cut 6 bases from V and 5 bases from J; bases unmatched to any gene: 9. J is TRBJ2-7 and V is TRBV28; 8 bases match TRBD1. The TCR originated in a male donor with early-stage non-small cell lung cancer. Sequenced here: PBMCs, sampled at surgery. CDR3 amino acids: CASSPGQVYDEQYF. DNA for the CDR3: TGTGCCAGCAGCCCGGGACAGGTGTACGACGAGCAGTACTTC. The complete variable domain, with remaining parts taken from reference TRBV28 and TRBJ2-7, reads DVKVTQSSRYLVKRTGEKVFLECVQDMDHENMFWYRQDPGLGLRLIYFSYDVKMKEKGDIPEGYSVSREKKERFSLILESASTNQTSMYLCASSPGQVYDEQYFGPGTRLTVT.